The TCR beta chain described here comes from a study of shared clonotypes between healthy human individuals. When replicate PCRs were run on sorted subsets, they used around 200 ng DNA, some 29,000 T cell genomes. Authors' methods: Without quality scores, immunoSEQ junctional reads could not be filtered like full-length reads. The data were produced by immunoSEQ multiplex PCR, yet TCRdb's version contains in-frame clones alone and is incomplete. V, J and clone size derive from that table, while D and trimming were established from the DNA sequence. The sample includes about 1.1 million clones, roughly 80% of them seen just once. The CDR3 runs 14 residues. V lost 6 bases and J lost 5; bases outside the gene matches: 5. From germline, CDR1 is MDHEN and CDR2 SYDVKM. Points on this clone: Its specificity is not known.

Study-wide findings and caveats: Clonotypes shared by all four sorted-subset donors had higher generation probabilities than non-shared clonotypes.

The clonotype comes from a man aged 18 to 30 in good health. Some clones in this sample may be carry-over from other donors' samples. Sequencing was performed on memory CD4+ T cells from PBMCs. Subset given: CD45RA-negative fraction. The chain recombines TRBV28 with TRBJ2-4; 9 bases agree with TRBD1. The DNA of the CDR3 is TGTGCCAGCAGGGGACAGGGTATGGAAAACATTCAGTACTTC. This translates into CASRGQGMENIQYF.